This T cell receptor beta chain was retrieved from a study of CD8 T cells in Susac syndrome. After extraction with the RNeasy kit, roughly 0.45 to 1 ug of the RNA was reverse transcribed using random hexamers. TCRdb reanalysed the immunoSEQ multiplex PCR reads using MiXCR and keeps one entry per CDR3 protein. The sample records tens of thousands of distinct CDR3 sequences, about 93% being singletons. The V end lost 6 bases, the J end lost 0 bases, and 17 bases lay between the germline ends. This CDR3 is 15 amino acids long. Germline-derived CDR1 and CDR2 are SQVTM and ANQGSEA. This clonotype was picked up one time.

V and J are TRBV29-1 and TRBJ2-5; D might be TRBD1 (6 bases). Sample: CD8+ T cells from PBMCs. This receptor was obtained from a human donor in good health. CDR3 nucleotides: TGCAGCGTCCCGAGTGAGGGGGTTTACCAAGAGACCCAGTACTTC. It codes for CSVPSEGVYQETQYF.